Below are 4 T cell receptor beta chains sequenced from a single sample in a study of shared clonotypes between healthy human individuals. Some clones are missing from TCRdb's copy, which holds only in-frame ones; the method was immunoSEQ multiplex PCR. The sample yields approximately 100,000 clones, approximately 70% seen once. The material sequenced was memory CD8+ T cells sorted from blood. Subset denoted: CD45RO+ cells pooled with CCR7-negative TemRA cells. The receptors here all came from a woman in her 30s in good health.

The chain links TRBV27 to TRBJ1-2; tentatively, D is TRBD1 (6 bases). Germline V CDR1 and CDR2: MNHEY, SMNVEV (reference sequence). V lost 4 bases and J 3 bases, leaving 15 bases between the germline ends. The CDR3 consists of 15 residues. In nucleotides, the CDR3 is TGTGCCAGCAGTTGGGGGAGGACAGCTTACTATGGCTACACCTTC. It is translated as CASSWGRTAYYGYTF.

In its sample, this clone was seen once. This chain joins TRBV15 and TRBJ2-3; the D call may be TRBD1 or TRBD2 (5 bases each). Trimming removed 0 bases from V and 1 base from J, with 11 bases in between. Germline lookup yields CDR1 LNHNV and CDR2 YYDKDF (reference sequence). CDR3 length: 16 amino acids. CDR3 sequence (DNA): TGTGCCACCAGCAGAGATCCAGGGAGCGGCACAGATACGCAGTATTTT. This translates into CATSRDPGSGTDTQYF.

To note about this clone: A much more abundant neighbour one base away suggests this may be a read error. The CDR3 region is CASSETSGSTGELFF. The CDR3 bases are TGTGCCAGCAGTGAGACTAGCGGGAGTACCGGGGAGCTGTTTTTT. The chain recombines TRBV6-6 with TRBJ2-2; the match to TRBD2 covers 12 bases. Germline values: CDR1 MNHNY, CDR2 SVGAGI (reference sequence). The ends lost 5 bases at V and 5 bases at J; junction bases unmatched: 3. CDR3 length: 15 amino acids.

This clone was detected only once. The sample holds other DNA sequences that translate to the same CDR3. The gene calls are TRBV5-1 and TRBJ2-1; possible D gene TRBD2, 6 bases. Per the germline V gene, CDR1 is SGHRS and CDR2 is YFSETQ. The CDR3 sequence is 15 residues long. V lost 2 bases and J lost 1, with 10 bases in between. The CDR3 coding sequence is TGCGCCAGCAGCTTTAGTAGCGGTTCCTACAATGAGCAGTTCTTC. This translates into CASSFSSGSYNEQFF. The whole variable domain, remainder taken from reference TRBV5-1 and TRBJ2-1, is KAGVTQTPRYLIKTRGQQVTLSCSPISGHRSVSWYQQTPGQGLQFLFEYFSETQRNKGNFPGRFSGRQFSNSRSEMNVSTLELGDSALYLCASSFSSGSYNEQFFGPGTRLTVL.